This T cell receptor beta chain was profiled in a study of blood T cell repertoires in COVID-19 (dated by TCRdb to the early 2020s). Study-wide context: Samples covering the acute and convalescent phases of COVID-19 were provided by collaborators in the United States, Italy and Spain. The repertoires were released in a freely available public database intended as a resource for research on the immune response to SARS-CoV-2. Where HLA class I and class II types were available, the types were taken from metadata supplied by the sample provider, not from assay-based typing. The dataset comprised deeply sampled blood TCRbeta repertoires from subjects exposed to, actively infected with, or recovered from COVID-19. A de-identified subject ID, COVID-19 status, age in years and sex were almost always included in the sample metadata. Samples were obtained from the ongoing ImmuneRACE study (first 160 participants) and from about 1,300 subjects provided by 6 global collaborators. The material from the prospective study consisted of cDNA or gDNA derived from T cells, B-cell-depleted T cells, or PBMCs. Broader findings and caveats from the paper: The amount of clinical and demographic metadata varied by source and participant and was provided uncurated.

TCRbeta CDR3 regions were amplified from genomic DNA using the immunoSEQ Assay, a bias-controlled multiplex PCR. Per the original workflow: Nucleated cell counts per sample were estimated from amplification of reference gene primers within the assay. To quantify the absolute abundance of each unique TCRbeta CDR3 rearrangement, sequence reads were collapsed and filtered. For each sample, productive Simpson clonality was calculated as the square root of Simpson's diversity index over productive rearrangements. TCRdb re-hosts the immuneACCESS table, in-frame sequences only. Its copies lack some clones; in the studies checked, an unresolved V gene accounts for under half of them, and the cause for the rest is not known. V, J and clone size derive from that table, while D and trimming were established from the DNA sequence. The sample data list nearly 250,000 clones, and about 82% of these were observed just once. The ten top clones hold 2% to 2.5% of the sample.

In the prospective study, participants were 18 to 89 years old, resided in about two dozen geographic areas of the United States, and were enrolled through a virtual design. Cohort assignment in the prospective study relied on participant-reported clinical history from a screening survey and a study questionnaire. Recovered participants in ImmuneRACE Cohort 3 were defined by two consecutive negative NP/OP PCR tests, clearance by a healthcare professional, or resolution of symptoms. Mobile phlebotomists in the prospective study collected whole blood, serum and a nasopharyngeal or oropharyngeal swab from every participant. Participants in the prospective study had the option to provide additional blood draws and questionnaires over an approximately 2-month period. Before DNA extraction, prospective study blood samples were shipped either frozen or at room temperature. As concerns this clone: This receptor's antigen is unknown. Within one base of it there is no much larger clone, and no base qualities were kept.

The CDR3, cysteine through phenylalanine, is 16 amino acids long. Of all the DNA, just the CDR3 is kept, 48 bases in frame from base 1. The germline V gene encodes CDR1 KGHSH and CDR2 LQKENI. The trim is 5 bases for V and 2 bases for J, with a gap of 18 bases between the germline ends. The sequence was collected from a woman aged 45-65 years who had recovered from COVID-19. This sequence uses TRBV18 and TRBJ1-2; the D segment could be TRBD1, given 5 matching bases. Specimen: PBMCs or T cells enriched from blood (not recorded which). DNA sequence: TGTGCCAGCTCAACAATTGGGGGGGTACAGAACTATGGCTACACCTTC. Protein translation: CASSTIGGVQNYGYTF.